This T cell receptor beta chain was observed in a study of CD8+CD57+ T cells in acquired aplastic anemia. Study context: Sorted CD4+ and CD8+ cells gave a mean 3.2 ug DNA, range 0.2 to 27.4 ug.

For CDR3 and TCR beta VDJ profiling, genomic DNA was the template used. TCRdb called the reads again in MiXCR, with one record for every CDR3 protein. This table has around 180,000 distinct CDR3 sequences, around half appearing once. Study outcomes and limitations: Between patients and controls, CD8+ Simpson's diversity did not vary significantly.

The CDR3 contains 13 residues. Deletions cut 7 bases from V and 0 bases from J, with 7 bases between. Germline V CDR1 and CDR2: LNHDA, SQIVND (reference sequence). A word on this clonotype: Its cognate antigen is unknown.

It was patients with CD8+CD57+ cell expansion by flow cytometry who were chosen for sequencing. Patients uniformly had severe acquired aplastic anemia. The sequence came from a human donor with aplastic anemia. Specimen: sorted CD4+, CD8+, or CD8+CD57+ T cells (not recorded which) from PBMCs. This rearrangement joins TRBV19 to TRBJ1-5; D not certain. CDR3 protein: CASKDYSNQPQHF. In DNA, the CDR3 is TGTGCCAGTAAGGATTATAGCAATCAGCCCCAGCATTTT.